This is a list of T cell receptor beta chains from one sample in a study of cytomegalovirus exposure and HLA in healthy donors. The table came from immunoSEQ multiplex PCR; TCRdb's copy has only in-frame clones and leaves some out. The sample has under 90,000 clones. Specimen: PBMCs. All receptors come from a female donor in good health and CMV-seropositive. Each CDR3 is given with its conserved first and last residue. D genes are given only for firm matches.

TRBV20-1	11	TRBJ2-7	.	CSALQSYEQYF	TGCAGTGCCCTACAGTCCTACGAGCAGTACTTC
TRBV13	14	TRBJ1-6	.	CASSLVRTSSPLHF	TGTGCCAGCAGCTTAGTTCGGACAAGTTCACCCCTACACTTT
TRBV30	16	TRBJ1-4	TRBD1	CACDRVRIATNEKLFF	TGTGCCTGTGACAGGGTCAGGATCGCAACTAATGAAAAACTGTTTTTT
TRBV14	13	TRBJ2-7	TRBD1	CASRGTARYEQYF	TGTGCCAGCAGAGGGACAGCCAGATACGAGCAGTACTTC
TRBV6-5	14	TRBJ2-5	TRBD2	CASSRLAGGETQYF	TGTGCCAGCAGTAGACTAGCGGGGGGAGAGACCCAGTACTTC
TRBV18	16	TRBJ2-5	TRBD1	CASSPKQGSGQETQYF	TGTGCCAGCTCACCTAAACAGGGGTCTGGCCAAGAGACCCAGTACTTC
TRBV10-3	16	TRBJ2-5	TRBD2	CAISESKTSGEETQYF	TGTGCCATCAGTGAATCTAAGACTAGCGGAGAAGAGACCCAGTACTTC
TRBV5-8	12	TRBJ2-7	TRBD1	CASSSRGYEQYF	TGTGCCAGCAGCTCCAGGGGGTACGAGCAGTACTTC
TRBV28	15	TRBJ1-1	.	CASSQVQGIDTEAFF	TGTGCCAGCAGTCAAGTTCAGGGAATCGACACTGAAGCTTTCTTT
TRBV10-3	15	TRBJ1-3	TRBD1	CAIRTTGISGNTIYF	TGTGCCATCAGGACGACAGGGATCTCTGGAAACACCATATATTTT
TRBV6-5	13	TRBJ1-1	.	CASSYEGDTEAFF	TGTGCCAGCAGTTACGAGGGAGACACTGAAGCTTTCTTT
TRBV13	13	TRBJ2-1	.	CASSLVRESEQFF	TGTGCCAGCAGCTTAGTAAGGGAGTCTGAGCAGTTCTTC
TRBV30	14	TRBJ2-2	TRBD1	CAWTATGGPGELFF	TGTGCCTGGACAGCGACAGGGGGCCCCGGGGAGCTGTTTTTT
TRBV27	17	TRBJ2-7	.	CASSQLSLAGTSYEQYF	TGTGCCAGCAGTCAACTATCCCTCGCGGGAACCTCCTACGAGCAGTACTTC
TRBV5-1	15	TRBJ1-5	.	CASSLSGGSNQPQHF	TGCGCCAGCAGCTTGAGCGGGGGCAGCAATCAGCCCCAGCATTTT
TRBV9	16	TRBJ2-1	TRBD2	CASSVDWSSGSDEQFF	TGTGCCAGCAGCGTAGATTGGTCTAGCGGGAGTGATGAGCAGTTCTTC
TRBV6-9	15	TRBJ2-1	TRBD1	CAARGDRGSYNEQFF	TGTGCCGCCCGCGGGGACAGGGGGTCCTACAATGAGCAGTTCTTC
TRBV5-4	15	TRBJ1-3	.	CASSLTGASGNTIYF	TGTGCCAGCAGCTTGACAGGCGCCTCTGGAAACACCATATATTTT
TRBV4-3	15	TRBJ2-2	.	CASSQDNSLTGELFF	TGCGCCAGCAGCCAAGATAACAGTCTCACCGGGGAGCTGTTTTTT
TRBV18	12	TRBJ2-3	.	CASPTPMDTQYF	TGTGCCAGCCCGACTCCGATGGATACGCAGTATTTT
TRBV28	14	TRBJ1-2	.	CASTTGGGNYGYTF	TGTGCCAGCACCACGGGGGGGGGAAACTATGGCTACACCTTC
TRBV7-9	16	TRBJ2-7	TRBD1	CASSVAAWGQGHEQYF	TGTGCCAGCAGCGTAGCAGCGTGGGGACAGGGACACGAGCAGTACTTC
TRBV14	17	TRBJ1-2	.	CASSQDLRDIHNYGYTF	TGTGCCAGCAGCCAAGATCTACGGGACATTCATAACTATGGCTACACCTTC
TRBV11-2	15	TRBJ2-5	TRBD1	CASRLDRGVEETQYF	TGTGCCAGCAGACTAGACAGGGGAGTGGAAGAGACCCAGTACTTC
TRBV6-4	13	TRBJ1-5	.	CASRGTKNQPQHF	TGTGCCAGCCGTGGGACAAAGAATCAGCCCCAGCATTTT
TRBV4-1	15	TRBJ2-7	.	CASTLKTDGSYEQYF	TGCGCCAGCACCCTAAAGACAGATGGGTCCTACGAGCAGTACTTC
TRBV7-8	11	TRBJ2-1	.	CASSSLNEQFF	TGTGCCAGCAGCTCTTTGAATGAGCAGTTCTTC
TRBV5-4	16	TRBJ1-4	TRBD1	CASSLEAGTGDEKLFF	TGTGCCAGCAGCTTGGAAGCCGGGACAGGGGATGAAAAACTGTTTTTT
TRBV28	12	TRBJ1-2	.	CASSFNSYGYTF	TGTGCCAGCAGTTTTAACTCCTATGGCTACACCTTC
TRBV4-3	20	TRBJ2-2	TRBD2	CASSQEGSGGLFANTGELFF	TGCGCCAGCAGCCAAGAAGGGAGCGGGGGGCTCTTCGCGAACACCGGGGAGCTGTTTTTT
TRBV6-1	12	TRBJ1-1	.	CASRRVNTEAFF	TGTGCCAGCAGGAGGGTGAACACTGAAGCTTTCTTT
TRBV29-1	16	TRBJ2-3	.	CSVESRGGGGPDTQYF	TGCAGCGTTGAGTCTAGAGGGGGAGGGGGGCCGGATACGCAGTATTTT
TRBV11-2	16	TRBJ2-3	TRBD2	CASSLFHLAGGRVQYF	TGTGCCAGCAGCTTATTTCATCTAGCGGGGGGGCGGGTGCAGTATTTT
TRBV27	13	TRBJ2-7	.	CASSLTVSYEQYF	TGTGCCAGCAGTTTGACAGTGTCCTACGAGCAGTACTTC
TRBV28	14	TRBJ2-7	TRBD2	CASTGTSGSYEQYF	TGTGCCAGCACCGGGACTAGCGGCTCCTACGAGCAGTACTTC
TRBV28	15	TRBJ2-1	TRBD2	CASSSPGLAYNEQFF	TGTGCCAGCAGTTCCCCGGGACTAGCCTACAATGAGCAGTTCTTC
TRBV30	14	TRBJ2-5	.	CAWSVEAGQETQYF	TGTGCCTGGAGTGTAGAAGCCGGCCAAGAGACCCAGTACTTC
TRBV2	12	TRBJ2-7	.	CASLGGSYEQYF	TGTGCCAGCCTTGGCGGGTCCTACGAGCAGTACTTC
TRBV7-8	18	TRBJ2-3	.	CDYSFSETEPEDTDTQYF	TGTGATTATAGTTTCAGCGAGACAGAGCCTGAGGACACAGATACGCAGTATTTT